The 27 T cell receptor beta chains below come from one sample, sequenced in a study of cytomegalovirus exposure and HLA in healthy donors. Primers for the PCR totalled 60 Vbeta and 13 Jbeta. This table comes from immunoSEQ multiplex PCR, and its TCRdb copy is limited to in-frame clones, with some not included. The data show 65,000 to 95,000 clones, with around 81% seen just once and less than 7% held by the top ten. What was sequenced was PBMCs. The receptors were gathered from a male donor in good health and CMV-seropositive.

CDR3 DNA: TGTGCCTGGAGTGTACGTCTTGGGACAGCGGGAGAGATTGGAAACACCATATATTTT. Translation gives CAWSVRLGTAGEIGNTIYF. The rearrangement joins TRBV30 to TRBJ1-3; 7 bases agree with TRBD1. CDR1 and CDR2 (germline): GTSNPN, SVGIG (reference sequence). This CDR3 region has 19 residues. V lost 0 bases to trimming and J lost 3 bases; unmatched junction nucleotides: 17.

CDR3 nucleotides: TGCAGCGTTGAAGATGGGGACACCCGGACTGGCCTCGAGCAGTACTTC. Its translation is CSVEDGDTRTGLEQYF. The rearrangement joins TRBV29-1 to TRBJ2-7, with D possibly being TRBD1 (6 bases). The CDR3 sequence is 16 residues long. V lost 0 bases and J 6 bases, leaving 21 bases between the germline ends. Germline V gene lookup returns CDR1 SQVTM and CDR2 ANQGSEA.

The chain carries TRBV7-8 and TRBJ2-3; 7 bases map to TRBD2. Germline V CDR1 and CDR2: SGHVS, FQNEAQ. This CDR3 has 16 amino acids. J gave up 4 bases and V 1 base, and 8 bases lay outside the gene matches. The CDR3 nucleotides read TGTGCCAGCAGCTTAGTGGGGGGGAGCTCGGCAGATACGCAGTATTTT. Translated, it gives CASSLVGGSSADTQYF.

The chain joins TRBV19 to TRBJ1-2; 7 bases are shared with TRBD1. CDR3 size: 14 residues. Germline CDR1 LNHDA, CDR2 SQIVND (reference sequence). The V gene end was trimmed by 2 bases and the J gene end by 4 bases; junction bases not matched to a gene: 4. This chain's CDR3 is CASSIRQGVYGYTF. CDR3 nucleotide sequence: TGTGCCAGTAGTATAAGACAGGGAGTCTATGGCTACACCTTC.

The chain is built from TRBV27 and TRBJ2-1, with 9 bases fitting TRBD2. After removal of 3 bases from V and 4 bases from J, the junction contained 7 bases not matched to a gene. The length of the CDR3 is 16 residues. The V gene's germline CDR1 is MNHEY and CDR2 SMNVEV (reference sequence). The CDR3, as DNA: TGTGCCAGCAGTTTTCTGGGGCGGGGGGGTTACAATGAGCAGTTCTTC. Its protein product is CASSFLGRGGYNEQFF.

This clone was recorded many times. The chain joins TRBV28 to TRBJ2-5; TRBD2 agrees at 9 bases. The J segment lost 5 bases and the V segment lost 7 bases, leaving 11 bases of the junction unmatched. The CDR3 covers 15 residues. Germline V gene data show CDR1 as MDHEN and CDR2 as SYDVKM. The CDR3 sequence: CASTPGREGGETQYF. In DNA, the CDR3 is TGTGCCAGCACCCCGGGGCGGGAGGGCGGGGAGACCCAGTACTTC.

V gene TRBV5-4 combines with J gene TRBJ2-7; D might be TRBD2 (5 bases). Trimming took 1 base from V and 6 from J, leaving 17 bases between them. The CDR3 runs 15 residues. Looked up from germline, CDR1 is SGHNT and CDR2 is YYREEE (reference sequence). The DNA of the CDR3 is TGTGCCAGCAGCTTGTTGGACTCCTATGCGGGCGAGCAGTACTTC. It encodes CASSLLDSYAGEQYF.

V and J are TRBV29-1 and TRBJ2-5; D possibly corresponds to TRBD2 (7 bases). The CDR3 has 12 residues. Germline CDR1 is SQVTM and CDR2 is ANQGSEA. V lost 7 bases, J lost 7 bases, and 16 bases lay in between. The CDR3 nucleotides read TGCAGCGCCGAAAGAGGGGGGGCGACCCAGTACTTC. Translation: CSAERGGATQYF.

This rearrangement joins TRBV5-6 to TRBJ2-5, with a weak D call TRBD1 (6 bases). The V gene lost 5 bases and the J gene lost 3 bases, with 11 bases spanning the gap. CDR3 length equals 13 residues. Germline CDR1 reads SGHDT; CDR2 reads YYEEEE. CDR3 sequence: CASREQGKETQYF. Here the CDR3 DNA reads TGTGCCAGCAGGGAACAGGGAAAAGAGACCCAGTACTTC.

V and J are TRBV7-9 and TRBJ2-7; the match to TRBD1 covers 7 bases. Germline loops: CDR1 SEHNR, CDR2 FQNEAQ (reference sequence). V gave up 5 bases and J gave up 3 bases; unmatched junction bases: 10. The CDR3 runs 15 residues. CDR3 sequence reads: CASSQSTGTVYEQYF. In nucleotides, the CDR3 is TGTGCCAGCAGCCAATCTACCGGGACAGTCTACGAGCAGTACTTC.

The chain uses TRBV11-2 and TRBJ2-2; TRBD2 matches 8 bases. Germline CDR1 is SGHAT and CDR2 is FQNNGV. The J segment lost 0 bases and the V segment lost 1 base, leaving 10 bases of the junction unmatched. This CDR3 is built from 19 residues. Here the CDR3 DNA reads TGTGCCAGCAGCTTAGGACGGGGGGGCTTGATCGCGAACACCGGGGAGCTGTTTTTT. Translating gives CASSLGRGGLIANTGELFF.

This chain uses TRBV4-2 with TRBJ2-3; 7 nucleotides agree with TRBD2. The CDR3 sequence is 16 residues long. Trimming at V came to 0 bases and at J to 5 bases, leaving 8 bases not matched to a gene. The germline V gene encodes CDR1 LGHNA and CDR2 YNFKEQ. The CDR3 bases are TGTGCCAGCAGCCAAGATCTTGGCGGGGGTGGAGATACGCAGTATTTT. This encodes CASSQDLGGGGDTQYF.

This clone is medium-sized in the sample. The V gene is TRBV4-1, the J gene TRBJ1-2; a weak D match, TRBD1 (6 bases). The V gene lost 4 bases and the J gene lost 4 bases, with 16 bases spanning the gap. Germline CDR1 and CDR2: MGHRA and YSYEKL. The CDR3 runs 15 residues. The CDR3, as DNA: TGCGCCAGCAGCCGGGGGCCGGGGGGGGGCTATGGCTACACCTTC. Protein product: CASSRGPGGGYGYTF.

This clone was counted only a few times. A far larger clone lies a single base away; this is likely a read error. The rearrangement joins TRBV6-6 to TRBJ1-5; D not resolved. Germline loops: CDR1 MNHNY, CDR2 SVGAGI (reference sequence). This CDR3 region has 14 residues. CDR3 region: CACSSGRFNQPQHF. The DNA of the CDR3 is TGTGCCTGCAGCAGCGGACGTTTCAATCAGCCCCAGCATTTT.

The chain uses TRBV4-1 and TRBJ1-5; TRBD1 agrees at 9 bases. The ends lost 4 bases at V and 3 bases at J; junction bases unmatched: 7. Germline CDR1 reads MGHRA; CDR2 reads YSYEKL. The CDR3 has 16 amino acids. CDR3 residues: CASSPIQGAANQPQHF. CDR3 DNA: TGCGCCAGCAGCCCGATACAGGGGGCAGCCAATCAGCCCCAGCATTTT.

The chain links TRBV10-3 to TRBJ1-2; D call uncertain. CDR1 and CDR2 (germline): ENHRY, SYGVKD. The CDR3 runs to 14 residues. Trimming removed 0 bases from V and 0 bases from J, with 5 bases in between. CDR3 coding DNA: TGTGCCATCAGTGAGTCGGCAGCTAACTATGGCTACACCTTC. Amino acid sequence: CAISESAANYGYTF.

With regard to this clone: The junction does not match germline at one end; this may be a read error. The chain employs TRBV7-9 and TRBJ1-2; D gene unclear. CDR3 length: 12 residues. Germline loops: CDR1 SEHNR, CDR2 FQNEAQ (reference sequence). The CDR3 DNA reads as TGTTCCAGCAGCTTACACGAGGGTGGCTACACCTTC. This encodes CSSSLHEGGYTF. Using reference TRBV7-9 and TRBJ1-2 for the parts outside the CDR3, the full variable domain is DTGVSQNPRHKITKRGQNVTFRCDPISEHNRLYWYRQTLGQGPEFLTYFQNEAQLEKSRLLSDRFSAERPKGSFSTLEIQRTEQGDSAMYLCSSSLHEGGYTFGSGTRLTVV.

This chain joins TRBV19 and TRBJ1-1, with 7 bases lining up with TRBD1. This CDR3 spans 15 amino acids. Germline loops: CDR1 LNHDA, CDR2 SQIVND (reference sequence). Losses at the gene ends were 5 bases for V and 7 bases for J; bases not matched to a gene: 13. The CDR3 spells CASSPQTGRSIEAFF. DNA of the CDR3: TGTGCCAGTAGTCCTCAGACAGGGCGTAGTATTGAAGCTTTCTTT.

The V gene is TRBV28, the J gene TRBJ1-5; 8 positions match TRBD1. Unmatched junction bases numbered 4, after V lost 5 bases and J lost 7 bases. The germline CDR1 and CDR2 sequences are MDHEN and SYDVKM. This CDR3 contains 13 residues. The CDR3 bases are TGTGCCAGCAGTCCCCAGGGGGCCCAGCCCCAGCATTTT. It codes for CASSPQGAQPQHF.

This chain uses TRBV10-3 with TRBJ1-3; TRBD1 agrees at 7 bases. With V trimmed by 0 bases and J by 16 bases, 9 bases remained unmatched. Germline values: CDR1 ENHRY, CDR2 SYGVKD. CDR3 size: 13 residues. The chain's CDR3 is CAISESGTANFYF. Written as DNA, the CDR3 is TGTGCCATCAGTGAGTCGGGGACAGCCAATTTCTATTTT.

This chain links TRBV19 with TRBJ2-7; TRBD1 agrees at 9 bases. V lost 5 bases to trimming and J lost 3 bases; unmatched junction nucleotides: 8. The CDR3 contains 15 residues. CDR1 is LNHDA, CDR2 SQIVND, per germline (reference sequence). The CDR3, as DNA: TGTGCCAGTAGTGCCTCACAGGGGGCTCTCTACGAGCAGTACTTC. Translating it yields CASSASQGALYEQYF.

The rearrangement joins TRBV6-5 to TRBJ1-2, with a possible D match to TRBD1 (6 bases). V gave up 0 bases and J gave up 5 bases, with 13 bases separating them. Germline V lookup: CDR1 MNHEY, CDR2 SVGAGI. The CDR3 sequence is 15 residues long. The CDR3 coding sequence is TGTGCCAGCAGTTACTCGGTCCAGGGGAGATATGGCTACACCTTC. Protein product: CASSYSVQGRYGYTF.

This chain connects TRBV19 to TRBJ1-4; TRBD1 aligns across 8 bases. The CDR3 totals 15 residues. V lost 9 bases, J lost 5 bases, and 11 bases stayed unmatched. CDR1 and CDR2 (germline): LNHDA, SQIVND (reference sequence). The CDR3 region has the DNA TGTGCCAGCGGACAGGGCGCAGGGAGAAATGAAAAACTGTTTTTT. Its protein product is CASGQGAGRNEKLFF.

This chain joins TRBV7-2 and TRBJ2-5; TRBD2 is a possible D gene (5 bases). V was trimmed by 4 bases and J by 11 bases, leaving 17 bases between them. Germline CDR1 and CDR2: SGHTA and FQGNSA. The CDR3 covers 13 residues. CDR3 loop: CASSWYSETGQYF. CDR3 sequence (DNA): TGTGCCAGCAGCTGGTATAGCGAGACCGGGCAGTACTTC. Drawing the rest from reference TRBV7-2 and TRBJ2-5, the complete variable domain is GAGVSQSPSNKVTEKGKDVELRCDPISGHTALYWYRQSLGQGLEFLIYFQGNSAPDKSGLPSDRFSAERTGGSVSTLTIQRTQQEDSAVYLCASSWYSETGQYFGPGTRLLVL.

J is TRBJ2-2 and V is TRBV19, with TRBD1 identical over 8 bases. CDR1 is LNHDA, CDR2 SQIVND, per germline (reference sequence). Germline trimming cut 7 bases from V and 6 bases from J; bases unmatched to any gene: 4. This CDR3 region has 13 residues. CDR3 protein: CASTRQGSGELFF. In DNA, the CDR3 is TGTGCCAGTACCCGACAGGGGTCCGGGGAGCTGTTTTTT.

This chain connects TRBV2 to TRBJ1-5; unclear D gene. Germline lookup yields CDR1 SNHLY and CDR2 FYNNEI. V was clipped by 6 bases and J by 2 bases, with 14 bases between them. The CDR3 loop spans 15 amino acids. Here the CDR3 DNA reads TGTGCCAGCAGAGAGTGGGCGTCGGGCAATCAGCCCCAGCATTTT. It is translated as CASREWASGNQPQHF.

CDR3 bases: TGTGCCAGCAGCTTGGGGGCAGGGTACGAGCAGTACTTC. Its protein product is CASSLGAGYEQYF. The chain joins TRBV7-8 to TRBJ2-7, with D perhaps matching TRBD1 (6 bases). This CDR3 has 13 amino acids. V was cut by 3 bases and J by 4 bases, with 10 bases left in between. Looked up from germline, CDR1 is SGHVS and CDR2 is FQNEAQ.